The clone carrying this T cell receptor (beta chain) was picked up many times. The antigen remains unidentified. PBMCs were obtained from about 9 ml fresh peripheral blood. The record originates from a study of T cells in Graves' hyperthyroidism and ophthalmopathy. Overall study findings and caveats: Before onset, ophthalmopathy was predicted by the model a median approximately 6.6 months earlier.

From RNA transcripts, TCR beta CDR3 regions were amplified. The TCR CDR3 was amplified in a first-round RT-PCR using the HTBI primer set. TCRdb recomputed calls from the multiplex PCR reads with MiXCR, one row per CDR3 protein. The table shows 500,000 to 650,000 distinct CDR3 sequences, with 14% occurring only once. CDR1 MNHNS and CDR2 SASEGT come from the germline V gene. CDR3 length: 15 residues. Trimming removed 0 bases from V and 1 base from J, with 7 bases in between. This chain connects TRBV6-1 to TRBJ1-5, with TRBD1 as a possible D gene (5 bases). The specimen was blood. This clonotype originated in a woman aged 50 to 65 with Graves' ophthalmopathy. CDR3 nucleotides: TGTGCCAGCAGTGAAGCTGGGGGAAGCAATCAGCCCCAGCATTTT. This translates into CASSEAGGSNQPQHF.